The 13 T cell receptor beta chains listed next were all sequenced from one sample in a study of cytomegalovirus exposure and HLA in healthy donors. PCR employed 60 Vbeta and 13 Jbeta primers. Sequencing was performed with immunoSEQ multiplex PCR; in TCRdb, only in-frame clones are kept and a portion is missing. The sample carries around 100,000 clones, less than 80% recorded once. Sequenced: PBMCs. These receptors were taken from a man aged 30 to 45 in good health and CMV-seropositive.

This clone came up once. The rearrangement joins TRBV5-1 to TRBJ2-7, with TRBD1 as a possible D gene (5 bases). V lost 4 bases, J lost 0 bases, and 8 bases lay in between. There are 13 residues in the CDR3. Looked up from germline, CDR1 is SGHRS and CDR2 is YFSETQ. This CDR3 reads CASSVQDSYEQYF. The CDR3 bases are TGCGCCAGCAGCGTACAGGACTCCTACGAGCAGTACTTC.

This clone was seen more than once but under ten times. This chain joins TRBV10-3 and TRBJ2-7, with TRBD2 as a possible D gene (6 bases). The V end lost 3 bases, the J end lost 0 bases, and 12 bases lay between the germline ends. Looked up from germline, CDR1 is ENHRY and CDR2 is SYGVKD. The CDR3 runs to 15 residues. DNA of the CDR3: TGTGCCATCAGTGACATGGTGGGGGGCTCCTACGAGCAGTACTTC. This codes for CAISDMVGGSYEQYF.

The chain is built from TRBV2 and TRBJ2-3, with D tentatively TRBD1 (5 bases). With 3 bases removed from V and 6 bases from J, the gap between germline ends came to 13 bases. The germline CDR1 and CDR2 sequences are SNHLY and FYNNEI. This CDR3 spans 14 amino acids. The CDR3 DNA reads as TGTGCCAGCAGTGACTCCAGGGTCAGGGATACGCAGTATTTT. This encodes CASSDSRVRDTQYF. Full variable domain (rest looked up from reference TRBV2 and TRBJ2-3): EPEVTQTPSHQVTQMGQEVILRCVPISNHLYFYWYRQILGQKVEFLVSFYNNEISEKSEIFDDQFSVERPDGSNFTLKIRSTKLEDSAMYFCASSDSRVRDTQYFGPGTRLTVL.

The table lists this clone with a few counts. The rearrangement uses TRBV7-9 and TRBJ2-5; maybe TRBD2 (6 bases). V gave up 0 bases and J gave up 2 bases, with 7 bases separating them. Germline loops: CDR1 SEHNR, CDR2 FQNEAQ (reference sequence). The CDR3 is 14 amino acids. The CDR3 reads CASSLAGLQETQYF. CDR3 DNA: TGTGCCAGCAGCTTAGCAGGACTACAAGAGACCCAGTACTTC.

The chain is built from TRBV12-2 and TRBJ1-2; the table assigns TRBD1, which was not confirmed against the DNA. TRBV12-2 is deemed a pseudogene. CDR3 length equals 14 residues. CDR3 in amino acids: CASRLVDRDGGYTF. The CDR3, as DNA: TGTGCAAGTCGCTTAGTGGACAGGGACGGGGGCTACACCTTC.

This sequence joins TRBV2 and TRBJ2-2, with 8 bases lining up with TRBD1. Trimming took 6 bases from V and 1 from J; bases not matched to a gene: 4. This CDR3 is 15 amino acids long. Germline CDR1 reads SNHLY; CDR2 reads FYNNEI. CDR3 DNA sequence: TGTGCCAGCAGACCCGGACAGGGGAACACCGGGGAGCTGTTTTTT. Translating it yields CASRPGQGNTGELFF. Full variable domain (remainder filled in from reference TRBV2 and TRBJ2-2): EPEVTQTPSHQVTQMGQEVILRCVPISNHLYFYWYRQILGQKVEFLVSFYNNEISEKSEIFDDQFSVERPDGSNFTLKIRSTKLEDSAMYFCASRPGQGNTGELFFGEGSRLTVL.

Only a few counts were recorded for this clone. V is TRBV7-2 and J is TRBJ1-2, with no clear D. This CDR3 region has 12 residues. The germline gives CDR1 SGHTA, CDR2 FQGNSA. Trimming left V 8 bases short and J 3 bases short, with 10 bases between. The CDR3 region has the DNA TGTGCCAGCCTCAGACAAGACTATGGCTACACCTTC. Its protein product is CASLRQDYGYTF.

The rearrangement links TRBV6-5 to TRBJ1-1; unclear D gene. Trimming left V 4 bases short and J 3 bases short, with 9 bases between. This CDR3 region has 13 residues. Germline values: CDR1 MNHEY, CDR2 SVGAGI. The CDR3: CASSSGLDTEAFF. The CDR3 DNA is TGTGCCAGCAGTTCCGGTTTGGACACTGAAGCTTTCTTT.

The genes are TRBV7-6 and TRBJ2-7; D call uncertain. Per the germline V gene, CDR1 is SGHVS and CDR2 is FNYEAQ. This CDR3 contains 13 residues. Trimming cost V 1 base and J 3 bases, with 7 bases left between them. The CDR3 coding sequence is TGTGCCAGCAGCTTAGACACCATCTACGAGCAGTACTTC. Its translation is CASSLDTIYEQYF.

This chain joins TRBV11-2 and TRBJ1-2, with D uncertain. V dropped 1 base and J dropped 0 bases, with 9 bases sitting between them. Germline V gene lookup returns CDR1 SGHAT and CDR2 FQNNGV. The length of the CDR3 is 15 residues. The CDR3 nucleotides are TGTGCCAGCAGCTTAGCACAGAAAGCTAACTATGGCTACACCTTC. This gives the protein CASSLAQKANYGYTF.

The chain joins TRBV2 to TRBJ1-6; D not resolved. The germline gives CDR1 SNHLY, CDR2 FYNNEI. With 2 bases removed from V and 10 bases from J, the gap between germline ends came to 9 bases. This CDR3 spans 13 amino acids. The CDR3 DNA sequence: TGTGCCAGCAGTGAACTAGGCGGCTCACCCCTCCACTTT. It translates to CASSELGGSPLHF.

The rearrangement joins TRBV25-1 to TRBJ1-2; D gene uncertain. The CDR3 is 14 amino acids. Between the trimmed V and J ends, which lost 7 bases and 1 base, there was a span of 13 bases. Germline-derived CDR1 and CDR2 are MGHDK and SYGVNS. For the CDR3, the DNA is TGTGCCAGCACCCCACCGGGGAGTAACTATGGCTACACCTTC. It codes for CASTPPGSNYGYTF.

A word on this clone: The junction departs from germline at one end; a sequencing error may be responsible. The chain has TRBV18 and TRBJ2-7, with D possibly matching TRBD1 (5 bases). This CDR3 has 11 amino acids. Germline V CDR1 and CDR2: KGHSH, LQKENI. The CDR3 region has the DNA TGTGCCACCTCAGGGCAGGGCGAGCAGTACTTC. It specifies CATSGQGEQYF.